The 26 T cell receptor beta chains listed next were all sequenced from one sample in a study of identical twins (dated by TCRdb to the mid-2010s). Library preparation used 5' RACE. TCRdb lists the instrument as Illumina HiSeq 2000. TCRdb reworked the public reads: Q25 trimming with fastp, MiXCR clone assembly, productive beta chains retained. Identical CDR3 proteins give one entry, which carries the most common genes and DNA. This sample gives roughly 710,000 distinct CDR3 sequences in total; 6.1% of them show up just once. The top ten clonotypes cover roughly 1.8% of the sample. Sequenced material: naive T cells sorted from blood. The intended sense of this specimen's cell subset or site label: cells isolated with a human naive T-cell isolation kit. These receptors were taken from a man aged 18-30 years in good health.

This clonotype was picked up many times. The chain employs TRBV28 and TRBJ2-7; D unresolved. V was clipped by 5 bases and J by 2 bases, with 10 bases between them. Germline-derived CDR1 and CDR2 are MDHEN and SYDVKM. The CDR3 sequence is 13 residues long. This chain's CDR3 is CASSRSPAYEQYF. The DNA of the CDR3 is TGTGCCAGCAGTCGTAGTCCCGCCTACGAGCAGTACTTC.

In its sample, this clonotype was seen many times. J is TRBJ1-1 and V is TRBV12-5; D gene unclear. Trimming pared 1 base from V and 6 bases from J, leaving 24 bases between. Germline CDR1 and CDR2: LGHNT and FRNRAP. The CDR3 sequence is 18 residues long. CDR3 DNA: TGTGCTAGTGGTTTGGGCATTGCGGGAAGGACTTCAGTGGCTGAAGCTTTCTTT. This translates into CASGLGIAGRTSVAEAFF.

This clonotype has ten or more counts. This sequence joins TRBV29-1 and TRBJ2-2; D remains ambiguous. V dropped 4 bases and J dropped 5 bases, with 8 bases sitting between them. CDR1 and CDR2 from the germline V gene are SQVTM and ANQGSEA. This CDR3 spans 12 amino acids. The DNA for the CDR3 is TGCAGCGTTGTAGCTGGGACCGGGGAGCTGTTTTTT. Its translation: CSVVAGTGELFF.

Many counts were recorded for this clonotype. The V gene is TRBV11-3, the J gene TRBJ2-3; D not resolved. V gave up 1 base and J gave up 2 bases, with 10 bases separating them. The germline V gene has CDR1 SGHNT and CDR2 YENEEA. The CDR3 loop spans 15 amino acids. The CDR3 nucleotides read TGTGCCAGCAGCTTAGGGGTGCAGTCCACAGATACGCAGTATTTT. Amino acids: CASSLGVQSTDTQYF.

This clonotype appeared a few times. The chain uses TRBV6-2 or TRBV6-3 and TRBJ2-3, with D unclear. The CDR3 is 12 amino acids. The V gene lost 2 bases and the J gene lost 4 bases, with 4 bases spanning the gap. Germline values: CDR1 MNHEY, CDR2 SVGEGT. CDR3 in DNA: TGTGCCAGCAGTTACGAGGCAGATACGCAGTATTTT. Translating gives CASSYEADTQYF.

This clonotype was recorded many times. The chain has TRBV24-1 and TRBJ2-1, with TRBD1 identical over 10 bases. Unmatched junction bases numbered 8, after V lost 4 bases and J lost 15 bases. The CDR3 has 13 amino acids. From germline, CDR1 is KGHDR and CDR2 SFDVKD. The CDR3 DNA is TGTGCCACCAGTGAGCCCGACAGGGGGCCTGGGTTCTTC. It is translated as CATSEPDRGPGFF.

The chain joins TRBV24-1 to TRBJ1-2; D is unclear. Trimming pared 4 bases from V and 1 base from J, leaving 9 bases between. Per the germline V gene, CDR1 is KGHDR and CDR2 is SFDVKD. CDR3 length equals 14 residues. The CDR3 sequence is CATSDPTDNYGYTF. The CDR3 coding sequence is TGTGCCACCAGTGACCCCACAGATAACTATGGCTACACCTTC.

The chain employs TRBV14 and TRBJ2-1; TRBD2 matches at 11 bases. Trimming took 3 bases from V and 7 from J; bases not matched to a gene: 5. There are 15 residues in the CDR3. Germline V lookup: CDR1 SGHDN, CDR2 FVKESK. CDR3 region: CASSQWLAGGNEQFF. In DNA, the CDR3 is TGTGCCAGCAGCCAGTGGCTAGCGGGAGGAAATGAGCAGTTCTTC.

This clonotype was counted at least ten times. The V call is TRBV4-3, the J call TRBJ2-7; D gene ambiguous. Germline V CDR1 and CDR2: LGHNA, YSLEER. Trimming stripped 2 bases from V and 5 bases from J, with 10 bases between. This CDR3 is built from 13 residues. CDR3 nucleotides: TGCGCCAGCAGCCAAATCCTCGGACACGAGCAGTACTTC. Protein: CASSQILGHEQYF.

The CDR3 is CSVEAPSTDTQYF. The CDR3 bases are TGCAGCGTTGAAGCTCCTAGCACAGATACGCAGTATTTT. The V call is TRBV29-1, the J call TRBJ2-3; the D is unclear. The germline CDR1 and CDR2 sequences are SQVTM and ANQGSEA. V lost 1 base to trimming and J lost 0 bases, with 5 bases between them. The CDR3 loop spans 13 amino acids.

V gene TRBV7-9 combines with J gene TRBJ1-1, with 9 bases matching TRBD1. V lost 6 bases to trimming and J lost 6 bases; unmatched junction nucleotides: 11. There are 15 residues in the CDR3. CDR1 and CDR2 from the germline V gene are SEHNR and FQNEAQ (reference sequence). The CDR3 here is CASSPGTGRGSEAFF. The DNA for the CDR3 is TGTGCCAGCAGTCCAGGGACAGGGAGAGGGTCTGAAGCTTTCTTT.

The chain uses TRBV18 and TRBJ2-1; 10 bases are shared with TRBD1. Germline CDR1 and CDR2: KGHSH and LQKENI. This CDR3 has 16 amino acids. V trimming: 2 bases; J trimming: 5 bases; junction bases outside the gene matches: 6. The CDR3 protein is CASSPTGTGVNNEQFF. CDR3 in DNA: TGTGCCAGCTCACCAACCGGGACAGGGGTAAACAATGAGCAGTTCTTC.

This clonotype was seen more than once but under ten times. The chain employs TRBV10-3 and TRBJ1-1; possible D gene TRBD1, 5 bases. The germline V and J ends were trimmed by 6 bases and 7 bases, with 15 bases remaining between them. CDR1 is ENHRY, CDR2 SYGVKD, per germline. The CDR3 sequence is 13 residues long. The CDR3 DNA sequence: TGTGCCATCAGCCTCACGACAGAGAATGAAGCTTTCTTT. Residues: CAISLTTENEAFF.

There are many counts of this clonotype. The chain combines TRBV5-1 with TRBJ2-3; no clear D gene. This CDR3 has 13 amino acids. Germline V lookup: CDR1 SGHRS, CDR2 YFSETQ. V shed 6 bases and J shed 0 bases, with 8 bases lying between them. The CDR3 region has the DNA TGCGCCAGCAAGCAAGAGAGCACAGATACGCAGTATTTT. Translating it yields CASKQESTDTQYF. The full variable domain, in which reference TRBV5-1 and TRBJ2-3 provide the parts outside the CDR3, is KAGVTQTPRYLIKTRGQQVTLSCSPISGHRSVSWYQQTPGQGLQFLFEYFSETQRNKGNFPGRFSGRQFSNSRSEMNVSTLELGDSALYLCASKQESTDTQYFGPGTRLTVL.

The CDR3 region has the DNA TGCGCCAGCTCGAGGGGGACAGGGGGCTCCTACGAGCAGTACGTC. This codes for CASSRGTGGSYEQYV. The rearrangement joins TRBV5-1 to TRBJ2-7; TRBD1 aligns across 11 bases. This CDR3 comprises 15 residues. J gave up 0 bases and V 7 bases, and 6 bases lay outside the gene matches. Germline values: CDR1 SGHRS, CDR2 YFSETQ.

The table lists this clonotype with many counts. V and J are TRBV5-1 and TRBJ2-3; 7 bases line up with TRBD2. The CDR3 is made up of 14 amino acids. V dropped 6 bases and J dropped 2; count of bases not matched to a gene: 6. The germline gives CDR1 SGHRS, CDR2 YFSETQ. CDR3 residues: CASMTSSSTDTQYF. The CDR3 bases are TGCGCCAGCATGACTAGCTCCTCCACAGATACGCAGTATTTT.

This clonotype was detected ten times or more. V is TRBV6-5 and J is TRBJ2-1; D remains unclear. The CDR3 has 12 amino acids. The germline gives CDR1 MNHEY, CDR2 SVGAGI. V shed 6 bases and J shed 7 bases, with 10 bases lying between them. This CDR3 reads CASRSGVNEQFF. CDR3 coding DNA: TGTGCCAGCAGGTCGGGCGTGAATGAGCAGTTCTTC.

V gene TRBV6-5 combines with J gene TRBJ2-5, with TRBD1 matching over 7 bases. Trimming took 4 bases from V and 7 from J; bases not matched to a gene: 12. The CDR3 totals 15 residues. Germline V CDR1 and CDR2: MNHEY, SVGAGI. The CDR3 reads CASSWDRGGLGTQYF. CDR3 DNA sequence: TGTGCCAGCAGTTGGGACAGAGGGGGTCTGGGGACCCAGTACTTC.

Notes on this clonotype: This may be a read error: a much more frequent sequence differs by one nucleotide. For the CDR3, the DNA is TGTGCCAGTAGTACCTCAATATTCGGCTACACCTTC. Translation: CASSTSIFGYTF. This chain links TRBV19 with TRBJ1-2; no reliable D call. This CDR3 region has 12 residues. Between the trimmed V and J ends, which lost 4 bases and 8 bases, there was a span of 11 bases. Looked up from germline, CDR1 is LNHDA and CDR2 is SQIVND (reference sequence).

The CDR3 DNA is TGTGCCAGCAGACAAGCACAGCGATCACCCCTCCACTTT. Translation: CASRQAQRSPLHF. The chain couples TRBV12-3 or TRBV12-4 to TRBJ1-6; D is unresolved. The germline V and J ends were trimmed by 6 bases and 10 bases, with 13 bases remaining between them. The CDR3 consists of 13 residues.

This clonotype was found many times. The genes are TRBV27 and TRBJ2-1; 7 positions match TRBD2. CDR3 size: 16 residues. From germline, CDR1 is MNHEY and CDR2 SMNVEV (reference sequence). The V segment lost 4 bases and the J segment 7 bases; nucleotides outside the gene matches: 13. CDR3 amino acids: CASSSPPAGVWNEQFF. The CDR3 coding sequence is TGTGCCAGCAGTTCTCCCCCGGCGGGAGTATGGAATGAGCAGTTCTTC.

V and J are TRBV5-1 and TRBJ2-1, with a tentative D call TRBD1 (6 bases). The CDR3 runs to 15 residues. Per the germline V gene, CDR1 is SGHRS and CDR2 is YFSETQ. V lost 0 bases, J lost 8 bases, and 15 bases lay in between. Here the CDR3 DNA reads TGCGCCAGCAGCTTGGACAGGGATCGCCAGGATGAGCAGTTCTTC. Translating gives CASSLDRDRQDEQFF.

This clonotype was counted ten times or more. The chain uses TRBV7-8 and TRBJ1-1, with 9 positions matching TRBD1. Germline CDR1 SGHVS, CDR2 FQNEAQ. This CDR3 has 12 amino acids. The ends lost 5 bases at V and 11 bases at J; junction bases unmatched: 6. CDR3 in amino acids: CASSEDRGAAFF. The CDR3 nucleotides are TGTGCCAGCAGCGAAGACAGGGGGGCTGCTTTCTTT.

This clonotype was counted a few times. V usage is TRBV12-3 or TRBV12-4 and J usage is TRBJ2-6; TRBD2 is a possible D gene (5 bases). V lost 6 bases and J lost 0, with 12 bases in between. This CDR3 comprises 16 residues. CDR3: CASRFARDSGANVLTF. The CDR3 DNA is TGTGCCAGCAGGTTCGCGAGGGACTCTGGGGCCAACGTCCTGACTTTC.

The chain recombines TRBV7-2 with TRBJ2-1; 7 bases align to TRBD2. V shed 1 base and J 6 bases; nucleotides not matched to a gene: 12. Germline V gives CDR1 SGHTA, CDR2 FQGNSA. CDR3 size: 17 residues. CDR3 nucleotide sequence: TGTGCCAGCAGCTTAGTGAGGCTAGCGGTTGGGGGCAATGAGCAGTTCTTC. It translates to CASSLVRLAVGGNEQFF.

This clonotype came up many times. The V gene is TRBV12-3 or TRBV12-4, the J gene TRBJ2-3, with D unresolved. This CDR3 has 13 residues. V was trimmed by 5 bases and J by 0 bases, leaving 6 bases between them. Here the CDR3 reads CASSPSSTDTQYF. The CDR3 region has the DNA TGTGCCAGCAGTCCTTCTAGCACAGATACGCAGTATTTT.